Following are 27 T cell receptor beta chains from one sample sequenced in a study of T cells in Graves' hyperthyroidism and ophthalmopathy (dated by TCRdb to about 2019). Libraries were made using multiplex PCR. Sequencing relied on an Illumina HiSeq 2000. The TCR beta CDR3 regions were amplified from the RNA transcripts. For the first round of RT-PCR on the TCR CDR3, the HTBI primer set was used together with the Qiagen OneStep RT-PCR kit. The public reads were run again by TCRdb, first through fastp at Q25 and then through MiXCR, and only productive beta chains were kept. Duplicate CDR3 protein sequences are folded into a single record with the most common DNA and genes. Present in this sample are about 380,000 distinct CDR3 sequences, roughly 18% of which were seen just once. The biggest ten clones account for 40% of the sample. Sequenced: blood. The receptors come from a man between 18 and 35 years old with Graves' ophthalmopathy.

Turning to this clonotype: The junction departs from the called germline gene at one end, perhaps through a read error. The chain has TRBV13 and TRBJ1-1; 7 nucleotides align to TRBD1. The CDR3 is 14 residues long. Germline assignment: CDR1 PRHDT and CDR2 FYEKMQ (reference sequence). In nucleotides, the CDR3 is TGTGTCAGCAGCTACAGGGGCATGAACACTGAAGCTTTCTTT. This gives the protein CVSSYRGMNTEAFF.

Note on this clonotype: This may be a read error: a much more frequent sequence differs by one nucleotide. The chain combines TRBV12-3 or TRBV12-4 with TRBJ2-7; D perhaps matches TRBD1 (6 bases). This CDR3 contains 14 residues. CDR3 sequence (DNA): TGTGCCGGCAGTCCCGGACAGCTCTCCCACGAGCAGTACTTC. As protein: CAGSPGQLSHEQYF.

The chain carries TRBV12-3 or TRBV12-4 and TRBJ2-5; 13 nucleotides align to TRBD2. This CDR3 has 19 amino acids. V shed 0 bases, J shed 0 bases, and the junction held 7 bases outside the gene matches. The CDR3 DNA sequence: TGTGCCAGCAGTTTAGCGCTACTAGCGGGGGGGTTGTACCAAGAGACCCAGTACTTC. This codes for CASSLALLAGGLYQETQYF.

The table lists this clonotype with many counts. V gene TRBV11-2 combines with J gene TRBJ2-5; D perhaps matches TRBD2 (6 bases). CDR1 is SGHAT, CDR2 FQNNGV, per germline. With 3 bases removed from V and 6 bases from J, the gap between germline ends came to 8 bases. The CDR3 is 12 amino acids. This chain's CDR3 is CASSLGGKTQYF. DNA of the CDR3: TGTGCCAGCAGCTTGGGGGGAAAGACCCAGTACTTC. The entire variable domain, with the rest obtained from reference TRBV11-2 and TRBJ2-5, is as follows: EAGVAQSPRYKIIEKRQSVAFWCNPISGHATLYWYQQILGQGPKLLIQFQNNGVVDDSQLPKDRFSAERLKGVDSTLKIQPAKLEDSAVYLCASSLGGKTQYFGPGTRLLVL.

This rearrangement joins TRBV19 to TRBJ1-1; 11 positions match TRBD1. The trim removed 2 bases at V and 4 bases at J, leaving 9 bases unmatched. The length of the CDR3 is 17 residues. Germline values: CDR1 LNHDA, CDR2 SQIVND (reference sequence). This CDR3 is CASSIIWTGGRRTEAFF. The CDR3 coding sequence is TGTGCCAGTAGTATAATTTGGACAGGGGGCCGGCGCACTGAAGCTTTCTTT.

In regard to this clonotype: A much larger clonotype is one base distant, so this may be a read error. The V and J genes are TRBV20-1 and TRBJ2-5, with TRBD1 as a possible D gene (8 bases). The V end lost 3 bases, the J end lost 4 bases, and 27 bases lay between the germline ends. Per germline, CDR1 DFQATT and CDR2 SNEGSKA (reference sequence). CDR3 size: 18 residues. This CDR3 is CSARGGDRSIGGGETQYF. The CDR3 DNA follows: TGCAGTGCTAGGGGGGGGGACAGGAGCATCGGTGGCGGAGAGACCCAGTACTTC.

This clonotype was recorded many times. The rearrangement links TRBV7-9 to TRBJ1-1, with D hard to call. V lost 6 bases, J lost 1 base, and 9 bases lay in between. In germline, CDR1 is SEHNR, CDR2 FQNEAQ (reference sequence). The CDR3 length is 13 residues. CDR3 nucleotides: TGTGCCAGCAGTTTCCGAAGGAACACTGAAGCTTTCTTT. Its translation: CASSFRRNTEAFF.

This clonotype was detected a few times. The chain links TRBV6-1 to TRBJ1-1; D is ambiguous. CDR1 and CDR2 from the germline V gene are MNHNS and SASEGT. CDR3 length: 9 amino acids. Trimming shortened V by 5 bases and J by 14 bases, and 9 bases separated the two germline ends. CDR3 sequence: CASSTPWFF. CDR3 DNA: TGTGCCAGCAGTACCCCCTGGTTCTTT.

V gene TRBV19 combines with J gene TRBJ1-1; 8 nucleotides line up with TRBD1. Germline V gives CDR1 LNHDA, CDR2 SQIVND (reference sequence). Trimming at V came to 3 bases and at J to 7 bases, leaving 4 bases not matched to a gene. This CDR3 comprises 13 residues. The CDR3 DNA follows: TGTGCCAGTAGTATCGGACAGGGCGGTGAAGCTTTCTTT. Encoded protein: CASSIGQGGEAFF.

This rearrangement joins TRBV9 to TRBJ2-7; D is uncertain. Germline values: CDR1 SGDLS, CDR2 YYNGEE. This CDR3 has 11 amino acids. V shed 1 base and J shed 6 bases, with 5 bases lying between them. In DNA, the CDR3 is TGTGCCAGCAGCGTAACATCCGAGCAGTACTTC. This translates into CASSVTSEQYF.

This clonotype was counted ten times or more. This chain connects TRBV3-1 to TRBJ1-1; D not resolved. The CDR3 contains 14 residues. Trimming took off 4 bases at V and 1 base at J, with 10 bases between the two ends. Germline CDR1 is LGHDT and CDR2 is YNNKEL (reference sequence). The DNA for the CDR3 is TGTGCCAGCAGCCTACACCCAACGAACACTGAAGCTTTCTTT. Amino acid sequence: CASSLHPTNTEAFF.

V gene TRBV12-3 or TRBV12-4 combines with J gene TRBJ1-5; maybe TRBD1 (6 bases). This CDR3 region has 14 residues. V was shortened by 6 bases and J by 7 bases, with 16 bases between the two germline ends. CDR3 protein: CASRANQGTQPQHF. CDR3 nucleotides: TGTGCCAGCAGAGCTAATCAGGGGACACAGCCCCAGCATTTT.

This clonotype was counted at least ten times. The gene calls are TRBV20-1 and TRBJ2-1, with D possibly TRBD2 on 6 matching bases. Trimming took 0 bases from V and 6 from J, leaving 18 bases between them. The germline gives CDR1 DFQATT, CDR2 SNEGSKA (reference sequence). The CDR3 is 16 residues long. DNA for the CDR3: TGCAGTGCTAGAGATCTAGCGAGGAGGTCGGCCAATGAGCAGTTCTTC. Translation: CSARDLARRSANEQFF.

The chain recombines TRBV20-1 with TRBJ2-1; 10 nucleotides align to TRBD1. Looked up from germline, CDR1 is DFQATT and CDR2 is SNEGSKA (reference sequence). The CDR3 contains 15 residues. J gave up 7 bases and V 3 bases, and 9 bases lay outside the gene matches. CDR3 protein: CSASEGTGDLNEQFF. The CDR3 DNA reads TGCAGTGCTAGTGAAGGGACAGGGGATTTGAATGAGCAGTTCTTC.

At least ten counts were recorded for this clonotype. The chain recombines TRBV6-1 with TRBJ1-2, with D perhaps matching TRBD1 (5 bases). From germline, CDR1 is MNHNS and CDR2 SASEGT. The length of the CDR3 is 14 residues. The ends were cut back, 11 bases at V and 3 bases at J, with 19 bases in the middle. In DNA, the CDR3 is TGTGCCTCCCAAGGGGCAGGGACGGACTATGGCTACACCTTC. This gives the protein CASQGAGTDYGYTF.

There are many counts of this clonotype. The chain uses TRBV4-2 and TRBJ1-1; D gene uncertain. Trimming removed 0 bases from V and 4 bases from J, with 12 bases in between. This CDR3 region has 15 residues. The V gene's germline CDR1 is LGHNA and CDR2 YNFKEQ. The CDR3 loop is CASSQEWGGGTEAFF. The CDR3 DNA follows: TGTGCCAGCAGCCAAGAATGGGGAGGCGGCACTGAAGCTTTCTTT.

This clonotype was recorded many times. The chain employs TRBV18 and TRBJ2-7, with D unresolved. CDR1 and CDR2 (germline): KGHSH, LQKENI. With 0 bases removed from V and 5 bases from J, the gap between germline ends came to 8 bases. This CDR3 is built from 13 residues. In nucleotides, the CDR3 is TGTGCCAGCTCACCACCAGAAAGGCACGAGCAGTACTTC. Translated: CASSPPERHEQYF.

This clonotype was counted many times. This sequence joins TRBV18 and TRBJ1-2; tentative D call: TRBD1 (5 bases). This CDR3 has 14 residues. Germline CDR1 reads KGHSH; CDR2 reads LQKENI. V was cut by 3 bases and J by 2 bases, with 10 bases left in between. CDR3 nucleotides: TGTGCCAGCTCACCCGGGGCCAGGAACTATGGCTACACCTTC. Amino acids: CASSPGARNYGYTF.

The chain employs TRBV11-3 and TRBJ2-2; D is unresolved. This CDR3 has 14 residues. The germline V and J ends were trimmed by 1 base and 3 bases, with 6 bases remaining between them. CDR1 and CDR2 (germline): SGHNT, YENEEA. In DNA form, the CDR3 reads TGTGCCAGCAGCTTAGGTTGGCACACCGGGGAGCTGTTTTTT. It yields the protein CASSLGWHTGELFF.

Note on this clonotype: The junction shows a germline mismatch at one end, possibly a read error. This chain uses TRBV3-1 with TRBJ1-6; D is unclear. This CDR3 comprises 14 residues. Germline CDR1 LGHDT, CDR2 YNNKEL (reference sequence). DNA of the CDR3: TGTGCCAGCGCACGACTCCAATATAATTCACCCCCCCACTTT. Its translation is CASARLQYNSPPHF.

This clonotype was recorded at least ten times. One end of the junction is discordant with germline, which a read error may explain. The CDR3 DNA reads as TGTGCCAGCAGCGAAGAGACACTATATCGACAGTACAATGAGCAGTTCTTC. It encodes CASSEETLYRQYNEQFF. The chain recombines TRBV2 with TRBJ2-1, with TRBD1 as a possible D gene (5 bases). The CDR3 runs 17 residues. Germline V gene sequence: CDR1 SNHLY, CDR2 FYNNEI.

The gene calls are TRBV20-1 and TRBJ1-5; a possible D gene is TRBD1 (6 bases). Germline CDR1 is DFQATT and CDR2 is SNEGSKA (reference sequence). The CDR3 is 15 amino acids. The V gene lost 0 bases and the J gene lost 6 bases, with 15 bases spanning the gap. In DNA form, the CDR3 reads TGCAGTGCTAGAGATCCCGACAGGTCTCGTCAGCCCCAGCATTTT. This encodes CSARDPDRSRQPQHF.

V and J are TRBV19 and TRBJ1-2, with 8 bases matching TRBD1. Germline V CDR1 and CDR2: LNHDA, SQIVND (reference sequence). The CDR3 covers 15 residues. Trimming removed 7 bases from V and 4 bases from J; junction bases left unmatched: 11. The CDR3 DNA reads as TGTGCCAGTACTTTGACAGGGGATCCTTTCTATGGCTACACCTTC. Residues: CASTLTGDPFYGYTF.

The chain combines TRBV12-3 or TRBV12-4 with TRBJ2-2, with D perhaps TRBD1 (5 bases). The CDR3 length is 14 residues. V was clipped by 6 bases and J by 4 bases, with 12 bases between them. CDR3: CASRTAGGTGELFF. For the CDR3, the DNA is TGTGCCAGCAGGACAGCCGGCGGCACCGGGGAGCTGTTTTTT.

A few counts support this clonotype. This chain links TRBV5-8 with TRBJ1-2; no clear D. CDR3 length equals 12 residues. Germline V gene data show CDR1 as SGHTS and CDR2 as YDEGEE. Trimming took 4 bases from V and 6 from J, leaving 10 bases between them. The CDR3: CASSETPNGYTF. The CDR3 bases are TGTGCCAGCAGCGAAACACCGAATGGCTACACCTTC.

This clonotype was seen repeatedly, ten times or more. This sequence joins TRBV12-3 or TRBV12-4 and TRBJ2-1; 11 positions match TRBD2. CDR3 length: 17 amino acids. The V and J ends lost 5 bases and 0 bases, in that order; junction bases with no gene match: 6. CDR3 nucleotides: TGTGCCAGCAGTCCCGTAGCGGGGGGGTTCTCCTACAATGAGCAGTTCTTC. Protein product: CASSPVAGGFSYNEQFF.

This clonotype was seen repeatedly, ten times or more. J is TRBJ2-1 and V is TRBV20-1; TRBD2 aligns across 9 bases. The CDR3 runs 14 residues. The V gene end was trimmed by 3 bases and the J gene end by 7 bases; junction bases not matched to a gene: 7. Germline CDR1 and CDR2: DFQATT and SNEGSKA (reference sequence). CDR3 in amino acids: CSARVAGGGNEQFF. In DNA, the CDR3 is TGCAGTGCTAGGGTCGCGGGGGGGGGTAATGAGCAGTTCTTC.